This T cell receptor (beta chain) appears in the sequencing data of a study of immune heterogeneity within non-small cell lung tumors. As for the study in general: The composition of the tumors was several squamous cell carcinomas, fewer than 13 non-squamous carcinomas and 1 not otherwise specified.

TCR beta CDR3 was amplified by multiplex PCR using 32 V and 13 J primers. Using its own MiXCR run on the multiplex PCR reads, TCRdb lists one record per CDR3 protein. The table records tens of thousands of distinct CDR3 sequences, around 30% of them present only once. Concerning this clonotype itself: Its antigen remains unidentified.

At 600 to 750 ng per sample, bulk tumor genomic DNA provided the template. Biopsy collection occurred during surgery, with several far-apart biopsies per primary tumor. The patients were newly diagnosed with non-small cell lung cancer, had not been treated, and had curative surgery. Study results and caveats: Different tumor locations in one patient shared dominant CDR3 beta clonotypes yet harbored unique high-frequency clones.

Looked up from germline, CDR1 is SGHTA and CDR2 is FQGNSA. The CDR3 covers 13 residues. Between the trimmed V and J ends, which lost 5 bases and 9 bases, there was a span of 14 bases. The clonotype comes from a middle-aged man with non-small cell lung cancer. The rearrangement uses TRBV7-2 and TRBJ2-1, with D perhaps TRBD2 (5 bases). The specimen sequenced was lung tumor tissue. DNA of the CDR3: TGTGCCAGCAGCCCCCGGGGTGAGGGTGAGCAGTTCTTC. It encodes CASSPRGEGEQFF.